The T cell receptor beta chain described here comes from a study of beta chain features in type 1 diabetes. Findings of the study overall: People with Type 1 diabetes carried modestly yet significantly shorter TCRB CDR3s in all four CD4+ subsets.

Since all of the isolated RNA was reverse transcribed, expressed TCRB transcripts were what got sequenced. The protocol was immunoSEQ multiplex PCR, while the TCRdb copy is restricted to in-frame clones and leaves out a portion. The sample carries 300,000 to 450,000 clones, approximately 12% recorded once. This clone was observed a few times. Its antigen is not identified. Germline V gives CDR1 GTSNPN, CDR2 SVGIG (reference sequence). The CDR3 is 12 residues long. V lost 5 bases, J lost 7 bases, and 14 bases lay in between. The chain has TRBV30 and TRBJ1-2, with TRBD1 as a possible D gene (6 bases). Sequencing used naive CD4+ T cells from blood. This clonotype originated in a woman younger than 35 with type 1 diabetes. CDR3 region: CAWVGTGSGYTF. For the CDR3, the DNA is TGTGCCTGGGTTGGTACAGGGTCTGGCTACACCTTC.